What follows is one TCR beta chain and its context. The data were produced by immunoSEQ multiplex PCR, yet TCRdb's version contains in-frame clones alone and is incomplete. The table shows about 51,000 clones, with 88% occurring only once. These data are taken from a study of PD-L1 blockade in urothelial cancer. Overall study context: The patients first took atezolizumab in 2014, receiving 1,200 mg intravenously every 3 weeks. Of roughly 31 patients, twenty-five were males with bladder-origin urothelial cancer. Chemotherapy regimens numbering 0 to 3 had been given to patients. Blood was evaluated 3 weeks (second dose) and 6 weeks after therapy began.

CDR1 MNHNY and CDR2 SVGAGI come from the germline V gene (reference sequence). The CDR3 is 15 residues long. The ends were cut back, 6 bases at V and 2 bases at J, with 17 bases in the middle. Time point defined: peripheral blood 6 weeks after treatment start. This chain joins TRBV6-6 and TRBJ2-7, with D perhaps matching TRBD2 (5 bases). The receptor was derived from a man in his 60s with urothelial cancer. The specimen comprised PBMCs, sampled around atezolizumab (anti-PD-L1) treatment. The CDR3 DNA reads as TGTGCCAGCAGACCCCTGAGCGGAGACACCTACGAGCAGTACTTC. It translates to CASRPLSGDTYEQYF.